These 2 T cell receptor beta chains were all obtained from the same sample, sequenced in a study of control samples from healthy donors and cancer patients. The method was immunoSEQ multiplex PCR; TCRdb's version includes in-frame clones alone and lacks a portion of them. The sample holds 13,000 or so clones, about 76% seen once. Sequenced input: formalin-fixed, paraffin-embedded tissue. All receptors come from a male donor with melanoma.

The CDR3 spells CANKRRVSGELFF. In DNA, the CDR3 is TGCGCCAACAAACGAAGGGTGTCCGGGGAGCTGTTTTTT. This chain joins TRBV4-3 and TRBJ2-2; D uncertain. This CDR3 comprises 13 residues. V lost 10 bases and J lost 6, with 15 bases in between. Germline CDR1 LGHNA, CDR2 YSLEER.

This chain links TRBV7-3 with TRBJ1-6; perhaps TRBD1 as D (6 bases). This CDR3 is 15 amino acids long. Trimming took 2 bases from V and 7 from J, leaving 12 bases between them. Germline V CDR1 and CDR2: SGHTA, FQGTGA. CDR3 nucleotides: TGTGCCAGCAGCTTATTCACAGGGCGGAATTCACCCCTCCACTTT. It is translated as CASSLFTGRNSPLHF.